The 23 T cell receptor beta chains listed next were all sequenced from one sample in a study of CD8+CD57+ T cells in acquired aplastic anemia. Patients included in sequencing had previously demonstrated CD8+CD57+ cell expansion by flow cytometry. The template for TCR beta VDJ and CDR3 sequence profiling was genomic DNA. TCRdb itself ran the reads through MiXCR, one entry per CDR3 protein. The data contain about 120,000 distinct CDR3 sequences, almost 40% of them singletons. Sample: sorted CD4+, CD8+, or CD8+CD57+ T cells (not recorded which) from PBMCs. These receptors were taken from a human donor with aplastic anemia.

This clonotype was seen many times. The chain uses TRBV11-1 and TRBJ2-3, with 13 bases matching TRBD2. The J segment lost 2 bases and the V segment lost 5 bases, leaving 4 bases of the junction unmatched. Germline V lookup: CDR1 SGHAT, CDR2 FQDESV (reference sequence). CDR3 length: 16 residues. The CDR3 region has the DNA TGTGCCAGCAGCGGTGGGACTAGCGGGGACACAGATACGCAGTATTTT. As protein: CASSGGTSGDTDTQYF.

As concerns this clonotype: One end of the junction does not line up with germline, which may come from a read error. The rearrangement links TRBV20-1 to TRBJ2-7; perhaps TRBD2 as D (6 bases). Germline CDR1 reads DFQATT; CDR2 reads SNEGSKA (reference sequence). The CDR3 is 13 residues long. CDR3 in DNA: TGCAGTGCTAGAGATCAAGCGGACTACAAGCAGTACTTC. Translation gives CSARDQADYKQYF.

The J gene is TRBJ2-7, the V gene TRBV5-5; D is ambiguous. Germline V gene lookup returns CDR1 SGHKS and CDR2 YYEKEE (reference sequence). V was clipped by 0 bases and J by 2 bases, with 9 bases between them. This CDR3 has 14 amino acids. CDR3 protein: CASSLGASTYEQYF. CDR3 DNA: TGTGCCAGCAGCTTGGGTGCCAGCACCTACGAGCAGTACTTC.

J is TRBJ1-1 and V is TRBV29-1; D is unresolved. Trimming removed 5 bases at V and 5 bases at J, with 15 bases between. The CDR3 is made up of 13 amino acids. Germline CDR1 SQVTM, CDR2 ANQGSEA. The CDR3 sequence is CSVTSWGGTEAFF. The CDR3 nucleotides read TGCAGCGTTACTTCTTGGGGTGGGACTGAAGCTTTCTTT.

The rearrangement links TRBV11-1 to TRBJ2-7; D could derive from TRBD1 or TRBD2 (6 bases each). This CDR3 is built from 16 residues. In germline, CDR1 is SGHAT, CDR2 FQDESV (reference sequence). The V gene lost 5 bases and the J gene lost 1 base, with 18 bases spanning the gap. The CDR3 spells CASSPSGGPGSYEQYV. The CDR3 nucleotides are TGTGCCAGCAGCCCTAGTGGGGGGCCAGGGTCCTACGAGCAGTACGTC.

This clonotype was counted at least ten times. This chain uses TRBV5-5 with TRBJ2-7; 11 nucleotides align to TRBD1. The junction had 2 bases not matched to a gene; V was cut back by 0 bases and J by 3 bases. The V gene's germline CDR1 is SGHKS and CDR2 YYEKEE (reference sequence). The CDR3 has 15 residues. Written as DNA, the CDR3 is TGTGCCAGCAGCTTGGTCGGGACAGGGGGCTACGAGCAGTACTTC. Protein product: CASSLVGTGGYEQYF.

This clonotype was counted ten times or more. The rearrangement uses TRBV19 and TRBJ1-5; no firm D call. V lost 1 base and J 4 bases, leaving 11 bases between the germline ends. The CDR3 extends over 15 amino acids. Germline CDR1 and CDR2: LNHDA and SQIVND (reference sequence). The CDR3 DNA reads TGTGCCAGTAGTATAGTAGTAGGAGGGAATCAGCCCCAGCATTTT. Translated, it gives CASSIVVGGNQPQHF.

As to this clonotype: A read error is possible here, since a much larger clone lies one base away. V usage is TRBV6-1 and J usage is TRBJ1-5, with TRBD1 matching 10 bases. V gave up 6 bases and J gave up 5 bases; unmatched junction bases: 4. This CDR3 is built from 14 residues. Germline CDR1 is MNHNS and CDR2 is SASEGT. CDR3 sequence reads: CASSTGTGDQPQHF. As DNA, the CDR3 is TGTGCCAGCAGCACCGGGACAGGGGATCAGCCCCAGCATTTT.

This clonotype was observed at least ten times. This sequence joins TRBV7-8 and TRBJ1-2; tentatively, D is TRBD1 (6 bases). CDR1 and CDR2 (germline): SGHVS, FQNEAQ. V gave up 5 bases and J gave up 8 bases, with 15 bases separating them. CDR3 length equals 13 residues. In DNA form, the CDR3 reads TGTGCCAGCAGCCCGGCTCAGGGGTGGGGCTACACCTTC. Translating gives CASSPAQGWGYTF.

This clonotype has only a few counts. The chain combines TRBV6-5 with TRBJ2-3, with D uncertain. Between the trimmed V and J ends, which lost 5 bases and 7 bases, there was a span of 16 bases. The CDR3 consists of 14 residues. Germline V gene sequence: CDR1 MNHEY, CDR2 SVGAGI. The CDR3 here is CASSISEKHYTQYF. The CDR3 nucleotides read TGTGCCAGCAGTATCTCGGAGAAGCACTATACGCAGTATTTT.

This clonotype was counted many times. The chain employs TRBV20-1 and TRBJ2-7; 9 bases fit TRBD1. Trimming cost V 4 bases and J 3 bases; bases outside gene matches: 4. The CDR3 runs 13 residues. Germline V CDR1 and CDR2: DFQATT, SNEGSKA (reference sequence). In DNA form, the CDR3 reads TGCAGTGCTATGGGACAGGGAGGCTACGAGCAGTACGTC. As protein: CSAMGQGGYEQYV.

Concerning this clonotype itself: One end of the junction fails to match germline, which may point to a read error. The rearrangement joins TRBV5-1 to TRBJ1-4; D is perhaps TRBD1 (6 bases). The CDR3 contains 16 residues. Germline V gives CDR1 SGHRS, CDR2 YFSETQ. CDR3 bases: TGCGCCAGCAGTTTGGCCCCACAGGGTGGAGGGGAAAAACTGTTTTTT. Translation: CASSLAPQGGGEKLFF.

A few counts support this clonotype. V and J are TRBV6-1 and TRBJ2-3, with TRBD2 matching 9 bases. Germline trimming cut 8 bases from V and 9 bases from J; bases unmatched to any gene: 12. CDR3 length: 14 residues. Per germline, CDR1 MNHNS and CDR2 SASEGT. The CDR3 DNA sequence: TGTGCCAGCGAAGCCGCGGCTAGCGGGGACACGCAGTATTTT. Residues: CASEAAASGDTQYF.

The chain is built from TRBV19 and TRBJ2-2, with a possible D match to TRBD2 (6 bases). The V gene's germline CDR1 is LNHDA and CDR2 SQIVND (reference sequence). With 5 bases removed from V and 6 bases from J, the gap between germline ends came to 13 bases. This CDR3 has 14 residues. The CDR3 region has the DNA TGTGCCAGTAGTCCACCGGGGGAAGCCGGGGAGCTGTTTTTT. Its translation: CASSPPGEAGELFF.

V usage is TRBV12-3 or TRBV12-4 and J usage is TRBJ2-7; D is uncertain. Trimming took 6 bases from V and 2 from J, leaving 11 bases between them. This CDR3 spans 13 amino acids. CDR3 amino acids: CASRSLGTYEQYF. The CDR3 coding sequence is TGTGCCAGCAGAAGTCTAGGAACCTACGAGCAGTACTTC.

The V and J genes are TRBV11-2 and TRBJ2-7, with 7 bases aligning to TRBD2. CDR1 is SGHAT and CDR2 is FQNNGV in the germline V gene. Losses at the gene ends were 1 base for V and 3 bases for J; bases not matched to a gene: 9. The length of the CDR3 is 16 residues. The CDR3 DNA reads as TGTGCCAGCAGCTTAGGGGCTAGCGGAACCAACTACGAGCAGTACTTC. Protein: CASSLGASGTNYEQYF.

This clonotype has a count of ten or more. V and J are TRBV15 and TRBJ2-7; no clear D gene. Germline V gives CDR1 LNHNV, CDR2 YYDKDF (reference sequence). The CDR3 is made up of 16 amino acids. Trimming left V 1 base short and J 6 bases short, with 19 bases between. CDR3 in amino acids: CATSRVLALSGGEQYF. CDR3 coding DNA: TGTGCCACCAGCAGAGTGCTGGCACTATCAGGTGGCGAGCAGTACTTC.

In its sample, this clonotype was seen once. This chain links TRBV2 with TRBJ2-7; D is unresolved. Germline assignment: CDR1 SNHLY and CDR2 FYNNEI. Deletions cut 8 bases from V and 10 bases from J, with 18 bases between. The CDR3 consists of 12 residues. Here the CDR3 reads CASEGNPTEQYF. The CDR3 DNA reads TGTGCCAGCGAAGGGAATCCTACGGAACAGTACTTC.

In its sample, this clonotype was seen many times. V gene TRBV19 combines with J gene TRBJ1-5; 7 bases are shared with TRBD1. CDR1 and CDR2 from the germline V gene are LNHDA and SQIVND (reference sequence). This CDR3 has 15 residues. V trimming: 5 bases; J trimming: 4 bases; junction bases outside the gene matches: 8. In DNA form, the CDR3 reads TGTGCCAGTAGTGGGGACAGCTTTACGAATCAGCCCCAGCATTTT. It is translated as CASSGDSFTNQPQHF.

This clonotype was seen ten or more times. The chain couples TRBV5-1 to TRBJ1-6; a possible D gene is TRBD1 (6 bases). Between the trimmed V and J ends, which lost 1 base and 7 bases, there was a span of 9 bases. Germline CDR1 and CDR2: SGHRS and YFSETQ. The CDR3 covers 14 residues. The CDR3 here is CASSLTGYNSPLHF. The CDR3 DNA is TGCGCCAGCAGCTTGACAGGGTACAATTCACCCCTCCACTTT.

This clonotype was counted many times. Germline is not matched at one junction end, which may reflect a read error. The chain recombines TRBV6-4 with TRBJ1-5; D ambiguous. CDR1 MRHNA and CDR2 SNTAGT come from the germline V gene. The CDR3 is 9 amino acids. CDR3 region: CASSQPQHF. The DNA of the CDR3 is TGTGCCAGCAGTCAGCCCCAGCATTTT.

The CDR3 spells CSARLTGSTDTQYF. CDR3 DNA: TGCAGTGCTAGACTCACAGGGAGCACAGATACGCAGTATTTT. This chain joins TRBV20-1 and TRBJ2-3, with a possible D match to TRBD1 (6 bases). From germline, CDR1 is DFQATT and CDR2 SNEGSKA (reference sequence). CDR3 length equals 14 residues. Trimming removed 2 bases at V and 0 bases at J, with 9 bases between.

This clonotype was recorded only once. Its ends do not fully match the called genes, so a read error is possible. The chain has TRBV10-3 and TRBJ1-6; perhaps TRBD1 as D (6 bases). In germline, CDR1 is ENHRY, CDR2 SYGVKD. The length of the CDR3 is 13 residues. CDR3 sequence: CGISGQGNSPLHF. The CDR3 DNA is TGTGGCATCAGTGGGCAGGGGAATTCACCCCTCCACTTT.